Shown below are 28 T cell receptor beta chains from a single sample sequenced in a study of tissue T cells after allogeneic stem cell transplantation. Sequenced by immunoSEQ multiplex PCR; TCRdb stores in-frame clones only, minus some. The table includes tens of thousands of clones, over 55% detected once. Sequencing input: spleen. Receptors originate from a female BALB/c mouse in good health. As its MHC haplotype, the strain has H2-d.

With regard to this clone: Gene names and germline match the mouse. The read halts 1 residue ahead of the CDR3 end, with the missing end drawn from the germline J gene. This chain uses TRBV1 with TRBJ1-2; TRBD1 is a possible D gene (6 bases). The V gene lost 4 bases and the J gene lost 0 bases, with 9 bases spanning the gap. The CDR3 contains 14 residues. The germline V gene encodes CDR1 NSQYPW and CDR2 LRSPGD (reference sequence). CDR3 loop: CTCSEQGPNSDYTF. Incomplete CDR3 DNA: TGCACCTGCAGTGAACAGGGTCCAAACTCCGACTACACC.

This clone was counted once. Mouse names are used for the genes. CDR3 region: CASGDATGDYAEQFF. The CDR3 bases that were read are TGTGCCAGCGGTGATGCAACAGGGGACTATGCTGAGCAGTTC. The chain couples TRBV13-2 to TRBJ2-1; 7 positions match TRBD1. With the read ending 1 residue before the CDR3 end, the germline J gene is used to fill in that end. The length of the CDR3 is 15 residues. CDR1 and CDR2 from the germline V gene are NNHNN and SYGAGS (reference sequence). V was clipped by 0 bases and J by 2 bases; unmatched bases: 2.

In the case of this clone: These gene names are mouse names. The read falls 1 residue short of the CDR3 end, and the missing part is taken from the germline J gene. Other DNA sequences in this sample translate to the same CDR3. The chain recombines TRBV19 with TRBJ2-7, with 8 bases matching TRBD2. Germline CDR1 FNHDT, CDR2 SITEND (reference sequence). V gave up 2 bases and J gave up 4 bases; unmatched junction bases: 5. The CDR3 sequence is 14 residues long. CDR3 protein: CASSILGGPYEQYF. The CDR3 DNA, read in part, is TGTGCCAGCAGTATCCTGGGGGGCCCTTATGAACAGTAC.

Regarding this clone: Mouse gene names and germline throughout. The read comes to an end 1 residue before the CDR3 does, leaving the germline J gene to fill in the end. This chain joins TRBV13-3 and TRBJ2-4; tentatively, D is TRBD1 (6 bases). The CDR3 sequence is 14 residues long. Trimming shortened V by 1 base and J by 3 bases, and 9 bases separated the two germline ends. Germline CDR1 NNHDY, CDR2 SYVADS. CDR3 residues: CASSDKGEQNTLYF. The sequenced part of the CDR3 DNA is TGTGCCAGCAGTGATAAGGGGGAACAAAACACCTTGTAC.

As regards this clone: The genes are named according to mouse. CDR3 DNA, as far as it was read: TGTGCCAGCAGACACCAGGCTCCGCTT. Protein sequence: CASRHQAPL. The entire CDR3 sequence reads CASRHQAPLF. This chain links TRBV13-1 with TRBJ1-5, with no clear D. The CDR3 extends 1 residue past the end of the read, so its final part is completed from the germline J gene. CDR1 is NSHNY, CDR2 SYGAGN, per germline. The CDR3 runs to 10 residues. V was trimmed by 5 bases and J by 5 bases, leaving 2 bases between them.

Note on this clone: Gene names and germline match the mouse. The read gets to within 1 residue of the CDR3 end, and the germline J gene fills in the rest. J is TRBJ2-5 and V is TRBV13-3; TRBD1 matches 7 bases. CDR1 and CDR2 from the germline V gene are NNHDY and SYVADS. V lost 5 bases, J lost 0 bases, and 3 bases stayed unmatched. The CDR3 totals 14 residues. CDR3 bases read: TGTGCCAGCAGACCAGGGGGTAACCAAGACACCCAGTAC. This translates into CASRPGGNQDTQY. The CDR3 reads in full as CASRPGGNQDTQYF. The full variable domain, rest sourced from reference TRBV13-3 and TRBJ2-5, is EAAVTQSPRSKVAVTGGKVTLSCHQTNNHDYMYWYRQDTGHGLRLIHYSYVADSTEKGDIPDGYKASRPSQENFSLILELASLSQTAVYFCASRPGGNQDTQYFGPGTRLLVL.

This clone was detected only a few times. Mouse gene names and germline throughout. The DNA ends 1 residue before the CDR3 does, and the rest of the CDR3 is filled in from the germline J gene. The rearrangement joins TRBV5 to TRBJ2-7; D perhaps matches TRBD2 (7 bases). Germline V lookup: CDR1 LGHNA, CDR2 YNLKQL (reference sequence). Deletions cut 4 bases from V and 6 bases from J, with 10 bases between. The CDR3 covers 12 residues. Incomplete CDR3 DNA: TGTGCCAGCAGCCCCCTGGGGGCTGAACAGTAC. Its protein is CASSPLGAEQY. The CDR3 reads in full as CASSPLGAEQYF.

A word on this clone: Gene names are the mouse ones. The CDR3 bases that were read are TGTGCTAGCAGGGGGACAAACGAAAGATTATTT. Protein: CASRGTNERLF. The full CDR3 protein is CASRGTNERLFF. This chain links TRBV29 with TRBJ1-4, with D possibly TRBD1 on 6 matching bases. From the germline J gene comes the end of the CDR3, since the read stops 1 residue before it. CDR3 length: 12 residues. The V gene's germline CDR1 is MSHET and CDR2 SYDVDS. V was pared by 6 bases and J by 5 bases, with 7 bases between.

This clone has only one observation. Gene names follow the mouse nomenclature. The read falls 1 residue short of the CDR3 end, and the missing part is taken from the germline J gene. This chain links TRBV16 with TRBJ1-2; TRBD1 agrees at 12 bases. CDR1 and CDR2 (germline): SGHSA, FRNQAP. This CDR3 contains 15 residues. V dropped 7 bases and J dropped 3; count of bases not matched to a gene: 6. Partial CDR3 DNA: TGTGCAAGCAACGGGGACAGGGGGCAGGACTCCGACTACACC. Its translation: CASNGDRGQDSDYT. The CDR3, in full, reads CASNGDRGQDSDYTF.

About this clone: The gene names here belong to mouse. Read coverage stops 1 residue before the CDR3 terminus; the germline J gene supplies the remainder. The chain carries TRBV31 and TRBJ2-1; 11 bases match TRBD2. Germline V gene sequence: CDR1 GKSSPN, CDR2 SITVG. The CDR3 loop spans 14 amino acids. The trim removed 1 base at V and 6 bases at J, leaving 2 bases unmatched. CDR3 residues: CAWSPLGGLAEQFF. The CDR3 DNA, read in part, is TGTGCCTGGAGTCCACTGGGGGGGCTTGCTGAGCAGTTC. The complete variable domain, with remaining parts taken from reference TRBV31 and TRBJ2-1, reads AQTIHQWPVAEIKAVGSPLSLGCTIKGKSSPNLYWYWQATGGTLQQLFYSITVGQVESVVQLNLSASRPKDDQFILSTEKLLLSHSGFYLCAWSPLGGLAEQFFGPGTRLTVL.

Remarks on this clone: Gene names follow the mouse nomenclature. The CDR3 end is not reached by the read, which stops 1 residue before it; the germline J gene fills it in. The chain recombines TRBV1 with TRBJ2-7; weak D call: TRBD1 (6 bases). The CDR3 loop spans 15 amino acids. Trimming pared 0 bases from V and 0 bases from J, leaving 9 bases between. Looked up from germline, CDR1 is NSQYPW and CDR2 is LRSPGD (reference sequence). The covered CDR3 bases are TGCACCTGCAGTGCAGATTCGGACAGCTCCTATGAACAGTAC. Its protein is CTCSADSDSSYEQY. Given in full, the CDR3 is CTCSADSDSSYEQYF. The full variable domain, completed using reference TRBV1 and TRBJ2-7, is VTLLEQNPRWRLVPRGQAVNLRCILKNSQYPWMSWYQQDLQKQLQWLFTLRSPGDKEVKSLPGADYLATRVTDTELRLQVANMSQGRTLYCTCSADSDSSYEQYFGPGTRLTVL.

The table lists this clone with a few counts. Genes and germline are mouse. The read finishes 1 residue shy of the CDR3 end, and the germline J gene is used to complete it. This chain links TRBV20 with TRBJ1-3, with D perhaps matching TRBD1 (5 bases). Germline CDR1 reads GFQATS; CDR2 reads STVNSAI. V was clipped by 1 base and J by 2 bases, with 6 bases between them. CDR3 length: 13 amino acids. The covered CDR3 bases are TGTGGTGCTAGGGCGGGGGCTGGAAATACGCTCTAT. Protein: CGARAGAGNTLY. In full, the CDR3 reads CGARAGAGNTLYF.

In regard to this clone: Germline and genes: mouse. The missing CDR3 end, 1 residue past where the read stops, is filled in from the germline J gene. The chain is built from TRBV13-2 and TRBJ1-2, with a weak D call TRBD1 (5 bases). Per the germline V gene, CDR1 is NNHNN and CDR2 is SYGAGS (reference sequence). V was pared by 1 base and J by 6 bases, with 7 bases between. CDR3 length equals 12 residues. CDR3 protein: CASGDQGPDYTF. The CDR3 bases that were read are TGTGCCAGCGGTGATCAGGGACCCGACTACACC.

Of note for this clone: Gene names follow the mouse nomenclature. With the read ending 1 residue before the CDR3 end, the germline J gene is used to fill in that end. This sequence joins TRBV30 and TRBJ2-3, with TRBD2 matching over 8 bases. Germline V gene sequence: CDR1 SQVVS, CDR2 ANEGSEA. The V gene end was trimmed by 3 bases and the J gene end by 0 bases; junction bases not matched to a gene: 2. There are 14 residues in the CDR3. The covered CDR3 bases are TGTAGTTCTAGGACTGGGGAGAGTGCAGAAACGCTGTAT. Translated, it gives CSSRTGESAETLY. The complete CDR3 sequence is CSSRTGESAETLYF. Using reference TRBV30 and TRBJ2-3 for the parts outside the CDR3, the full variable domain is SVLLYQKPNRDICQSGTSLKIQCVADSQVVSMFWYQQFQEQSLMLMATANEGSEATYESGFTKDKFPISRPNLTFSTLTVNNARPGDSSIYFCSSRTGESAETLYFGSGTRLTVL.

Remarks on this clone: Gene names refer to mouse genes. The read terminates 1 residue before the CDR3 end, so the remaining end is supplied by the germline J gene. This chain links TRBV20 with TRBJ2-5, with D uncertain. This CDR3 is 11 amino acids long. V was clipped by 2 bases and J by 7 bases, with 7 bases between them. CDR1 is GFQATS and CDR2 is STVNSAI in the germline V gene. The CDR3 is CGARSENTQYF. Incomplete CDR3 DNA: TGTGGTGCTAGGTCGGAAAACACCCAGTAC.

The table lists this clone with a few counts. All gene names here are mouse names. The sequence runs out 1 residue before the end of the CDR3; the remainder is reconstructed from the germline J gene. The genes are TRBV5 and TRBJ2-7; no clear D gene. CDR3 size: 13 residues. V lost 1 base and J 1 base, leaving 5 bases between the germline ends. Germline loops: CDR1 LGHNA, CDR2 YNLKQL (reference sequence). The sequenced CDR3 bases are TGTGCCAGCAGCCAAGGACAATCCTATGAACAGTAC. Its translation: CASSQGQSYEQY. The whole CDR3 sequence reads CASSQGQSYEQYF.

A word on this clone: Germline and genes here are mouse. The read halts 1 residue ahead of the CDR3 end, with the missing end drawn from the germline J gene. The gene calls are TRBV13-3 and TRBJ2-3; 8 positions match TRBD2. The V segment lost 2 bases and the J segment 0 bases; nucleotides outside the gene matches: 5. The germline gives CDR1 NNHDY, CDR2 SYVADS. The CDR3 extends over 16 amino acids. The CDR3 spells CASSEAGGSSAETLYF. Incomplete CDR3 DNA: TGTGCCAGCAGTGAGGCTGGGGGGAGTAGTGCAGAAACGCTGTAT.

This clone was found a few times. Gene names refer to mouse genes. The read terminates 1 residue before the CDR3 end, so the remaining end is supplied by the germline J gene. The genes are TRBV20 and TRBJ2-3; 7 bases map to TRBD2. CDR3 length: 14 amino acids. Germline assignment: CDR1 GFQATS and CDR2 STVNSAI. The V and J ends lost 1 base and 0 bases, in that order; junction bases with no gene match: 1. The CDR3 sequence is CGARGLGSAETLYF. The sequenced part of the CDR3 DNA is TGTGGTGCTAGGGGACTGGGTAGTGCAGAAACGCTGTAT.

Comment on this clone: Gene labels here are mouse ones. The read gets to within 1 residue of the CDR3 end, and the germline J gene fills in the rest. The J gene is TRBJ1-1, the V gene TRBV13-2, with unresolved D. V lost 5 bases, J lost 7 bases, and 6 bases lay in between. Germline CDR1 and CDR2: NNHNN and SYGAGS (reference sequence). This CDR3 region has 10 residues. The sequenced CDR3 bases are TGTGCCAGCGGGTGGAAAGAAGTCTTC. This sequence encodes CASGWKEVF. The whole CDR3 sequence is CASGWKEVFF.

Concerning this clone: Germline and genes here are mouse. Read coverage stops 1 residue before the CDR3 terminus; the germline J gene supplies the remainder. The rearrangement joins TRBV4 to TRBJ1-3, with D possibly matching TRBD1 (6 bases). Germline CDR1 is LGHDT and CDR2 is YNNKQL (reference sequence). Trimming took off 5 bases at V and 3 bases at J, with 8 bases between the two ends. The CDR3 extends over 13 amino acids. Here the CDR3 reads CASSPGVGNTLYF. The CDR3 bases that were read are TGTGCCAGCAGCCCAGGGGTTGGAAATACGCTCTAT.

As concerns this clone: Germline and genes here are mouse. Partial CDR3 DNA: TGTGCCAGCGGTGATGCGAGGGGGTCAGACACCCAGTAC. Its translation is CASGDARGSDTQY. The CDR3 as a whole reads CASGDARGSDTQYF. This chain joins TRBV13-2 and TRBJ2-5, with D tentatively TRBD1 (6 bases). The read ends 1 residue shy of where the CDR3 ends; the end is completed using the germline J gene. Germline V CDR1 and CDR2: NNHNN, SYGAGS (reference sequence). CDR3 length: 14 amino acids. V was shortened by 0 bases and J by 5 bases, with 10 bases between the two germline ends.

In the case of this clone: Genes and germline come from the mouse. The read is 1 residue too short to cover the CDR3 end, so that end is filled in from the germline J gene. The chain carries TRBV2 and TRBJ2-5, with 9 bases lining up with TRBD1. This CDR3 region has 15 residues. Germline V CDR1 and CDR2: LGHNA, YSYQKL. V gave up 0 bases and J gave up 6 bases; unmatched junction bases: 4. The CDR3 bases that were read are TGTGCCAGCAGCCAAGAACACAGGGGGCGGGACACCCAGTAC. Encoded protein: CASSQEHRGRDTQY. The full CDR3 sequence reads CASSQEHRGRDTQYF.

Comments on this clone: Genes and germline are mouse. The read stops 1 residue short of the end of the CDR3; the missing end is completed from the germline J gene. This chain uses TRBV13-1 with TRBJ2-2, with 7 bases lining up with TRBD2. V lost 4 bases to trimming and J lost 2 bases; unmatched junction nucleotides: 2. The CDR3 is 14 residues long. The germline V gene has CDR1 NSHNY and CDR2 SYGAGN. The sequenced CDR3 bases are TGTGCCAGCAGTAAGACTGGGAACACCGGGCAGCTCTAC. As protein: CASSKTGNTGQLY. The full CDR3 protein is CASSKTGNTGQLYF.

Points on this clone: Gene and germline names: mouse. The CDR3 end falls 1 residue outside the read, so it is completed with the germline J gene. The chain has TRBV13-2 and TRBJ2-1; 7 bases agree with TRBD1. Per the germline V gene, CDR1 is NNHNN and CDR2 is SYGAGS (reference sequence). CDR3 length: 14 residues. The V segment lost 2 bases and the J segment 6 bases; nucleotides outside the gene matches: 5. CDR3 DNA (partial): TGTGCCAGCGGTGAGTCAGGGGGTGGTGCTGAGCAGTTC. This encodes CASGESGGGAEQF. The entire CDR3 protein is CASGESGGGAEQFF.

Concerning this clone itself: Gene and germline names: mouse. The read ends 1 residue shy of where the CDR3 ends; the end is completed using the germline J gene. The V call is TRBV19, the J call TRBJ2-3; D is uncertain. This CDR3 spans 14 amino acids. V was pared by 0 bases and J by 0 bases, with 5 bases between. The germline V gene encodes CDR1 FNHDT and CDR2 SITEND (reference sequence). The DNA read from the CDR3 is TGTGCCAGCAGTATAGCCTCTAGTGCAGAAACGCTGTAT. Amino acid sequence: CASSIASSAETLY. The CDR3, in full, reads CASSIASSAETLYF.

Turning to this clone: These gene names are mouse names. Read coverage stops 1 residue before the CDR3 terminus; the germline J gene supplies the remainder. V is TRBV5 and J is TRBJ2-2; 10 bases align to TRBD2. Germline lookup yields CDR1 LGHNA and CDR2 YNLKQL (reference sequence). The V segment lost 1 base and the J segment 3 bases; nucleotides outside the gene matches: 2. The CDR3 contains 16 residues. CDR3 DNA (partial): TGTGCCAGCAGCCAAGCGGACTGGGGGTACACCGGGCAGCTCTAC. This gives the protein CASSQADWGYTGQLY. From start to end, the CDR3 is CASSQADWGYTGQLYF.

In the case of this clone: Gene names denote mouse genes. Read sequence stops 1 residue before the CDR3 end, and the germline J gene provides the missing end. This sequence joins TRBV2 and TRBJ1-2, with TRBD1 as a possible D gene (5 bases). Germline V gives CDR1 LGHNA, CDR2 YSYQKL. The CDR3 is made up of 13 amino acids. Trimming pared 3 bases from V and 0 bases from J, leaving 5 bases between. CDR3 DNA, as far as it was read: TGTGCCAGCAGCCAGACAGCAAACTCCGACTACACC. Its translation: CASSQTANSDYT. The whole CDR3 protein reads CASSQTANSDYTF.

Turning to this clone: The germline and genes are mouse ones. The covered CDR3 bases are TGTGCCAGCAGTCCCTGGGAAAACACCGGGCAGCTCTAC. The encoded protein is CASSPWENTGQLY. The CDR3 reads in full as CASSPWENTGQLYF. The chain uses TRBV19 and TRBJ2-2, with a weak D call TRBD2 (5 bases). The observed sequence ends 1 residue before the CDR3 terminus, with the missing tail filled in from the germline J gene. Trimming pared 4 bases from V and 1 base from J, leaving 8 bases between. The CDR3 sequence is 14 residues long. CDR1 and CDR2 from the germline V gene are FNHDT and SITEND (reference sequence).